A single sample is the source of the 24 T cell receptor beta chains below, sequenced in a study of T cells in Graves' hyperthyroidism and ophthalmopathy. TCR beta CDR3 regions were amplified from RNA transcripts. The study used the HTBI primer set for a first-round RT-PCR of the TCR CDR3. TCRdb reprocessed the multiplex PCR reads via MiXCR and lists one record per CDR3 protein. The table includes about 290,000 distinct CDR3 sequences, roughly a fifth detected once. The sample taken for sequencing was blood. The origin of the receptors is a middle-aged man with Graves' ophthalmopathy.

The table lists this clonotype with many counts. CDR3 nucleotide sequence: TGTGCCACCAGCAGTGCTAGAATGAGCGATGAGCAGTTCTTC. Translated, it gives CATSSARMSDEQFF. The chain combines TRBV15 with TRBJ2-1; no clear D gene. Trimming shortened V by 3 bases and J by 8 bases, and 14 bases separated the two germline ends. This CDR3 comprises 14 residues. Per the germline V gene, CDR1 is LNHNV and CDR2 is YYDKDF (reference sequence). The full variable domain, with the rest looked up from reference TRBV15 and TRBJ2-1, is DAMVIQNPRYQVTQFGKPVTLSCSQTLNHNVMYWYQQKSSQAPKLLFHYYDKDFNNEADTPDNFQSRRPNTSFCFLDIRSPGLGDTAMYLCATSSARMSDEQFFGPGTRLTVL.

This clonotype was detected many times. V is TRBV20-1 and J is TRBJ2-3; TRBD2 agrees at 11 bases. There are 15 residues in the CDR3. Germline assignment: CDR1 DFQATT and CDR2 SNEGSKA (reference sequence). Losses at the gene ends were 3 bases for V and 2 bases for J; bases not matched to a gene: 4. The CDR3 loop is CSASGLAGYTDTQYF. The DNA for the CDR3 is TGCAGTGCTAGCGGACTAGCGGGCTACACAGATACGCAGTATTTT.

V and J are TRBV6-2 or TRBV6-3 and TRBJ2-5, with 9 bases aligning to TRBD2. This CDR3 comprises 17 residues. Germline CDR1 and CDR2: MNHEY and SVGEGT. Trimming took 2 bases from V and 5 from J; bases not matched to a gene: 12. In nucleotides, the CDR3 is TGTGCCAGCAGTTACGGGACTAGCTCCCCGCGTAAGGAGACCCAGTACTTC. It encodes CASSYGTSSPRKETQYF.

This clonotype was recorded a few times. This sequence joins TRBV9 and TRBJ2-7; 9 nucleotides align to TRBD2. CDR3 length: 15 amino acids. CDR1 is SGDLS, CDR2 YYNGEE, per germline. The V and J ends lost 3 bases and 8 bases, in that order; junction bases with no gene match: 12. CDR3 in DNA: TGTGCCAGCAGCGCCGAGGGGACTAGCCGGAATCAGCAGTACTTC. Protein sequence: CASSAEGTSRNQQYF.

This clonotype was recorded at least ten times. This chain connects TRBV2 to TRBJ2-2; TRBD2 matches 7 bases. Germline CDR1 is SNHLY and CDR2 is FYNNEI. CDR3 size: 14 residues. Trimming at V came to 6 bases and at J to 1 base, leaving 2 bases not matched to a gene. The CDR3 DNA follows: TGTGCCAGCAGGGGCGGGGGGAACACCGGGGAGCTGTTTTTT. Its protein is CASRGGGNTGELFF.

The sample holds many counts of this clonotype. V and J are TRBV7-2 and TRBJ2-5; D is undetermined. The CDR3 consists of 11 residues. Germline V CDR1 and CDR2: SGHTA, FQGNSA. V lost 5 bases and J 5 bases, leaving 6 bases between the germline ends. The CDR3 region is CASSTDETQYF. The CDR3 bases are TGTGCCAGCAGCACCGATGAGACCCAGTACTTC.

Details on this clonotype: A much larger clone differs from this one at a single base, so this may be a read error. The gene calls are TRBV28 and TRBJ2-3; D is ambiguous. V lost 8 bases to trimming and J lost 8 bases, with 17 bases between them. The CDR3 is made up of 13 amino acids. Germline V CDR1 and CDR2: MDHEN, SYDVKM. For the CDR3, the DNA is TGTGCCAGCGGTCATCTCGAGCGAAGTACGCAGTATTTT. It yields the protein CASGHLERSTQYF. The full variable domain, with the rest looked up from reference TRBV28 and TRBJ2-3, is DVKVTQSSRYLVKRTGEKVFLECVQDMDHENMFWYRQDPGLGLRLIYFSYDVKMKEKGDIPEGYSVSREKKERFSLILESASTNQTSMYLCASGHLERSTQYFGPGTRLTVL.

This clonotype came up many times. The chain uses TRBV7-8 and TRBJ2-3; either TRBD1 or TRBD2 may fit D (5 bases each). The CDR3 consists of 14 residues. Germline CDR1 is SGHVS and CDR2 is FQNEAQ. The V end was cut by 7 bases, the J end by 1 base, with 12 bases between. The CDR3 protein is CASNPGARTDTQYF. In DNA, the CDR3 is TGTGCCAGCAATCCCGGGGCCCGCACAGATACGCAGTATTTT.

The rearrangement uses TRBV5-6 and TRBJ2-7; TRBD1 matches at 9 bases. The V and J ends lost 3 bases and 3 bases, in that order; junction bases with no gene match: 10. This CDR3 comprises 16 residues. Germline CDR1 SGHDT, CDR2 YYEEEE. DNA for the CDR3: TGTGCCAGCAGCTCAGCTTCGGGACAGGGTTTCTACGAGCAGTACTTC. This sequence encodes CASSSASGQGFYEQYF.

In this sample, this clonotype turned up a few times. This could be a read error, since a much larger clone is one nucleotide away. The CDR3 DNA reads as TGTGCCAGCAGTGAAAAGACCCAGTACTTC. It is translated as CASSEKTQYF. This chain connects TRBV2 to TRBJ2-5; no definite D call. Trimming took off 2 bases at V and 6 bases at J, with 1 base between the two ends. This CDR3 has 10 residues. Germline-derived CDR1 and CDR2 are SNHLY and FYNNEI. Full variable domain (remainder filled in from reference TRBV2 and TRBJ2-5): EPEVTQTPSHQVTQMGQEVILRCVPISNHLYFYWYRQILGQKVEFLVSFYNNEISEKSEIFDDQFSVERPDGSNFTLKIRSTKLEDSAMYFCASSEKTQYFGPGTRLLVL.

The chain uses TRBV28 and TRBJ1-6; D gene unclear. The CDR3 has 13 residues. Trimming pared 11 bases from V and 6 bases from J, leaving 14 bases between. CDR1 is MDHEN and CDR2 is SYDVKM in the germline V gene. The chain's CDR3 is CAAYSPPNSPLHF. The CDR3 DNA reads as TGTGCCGCATACAGTCCCCCTAATTCACCCCTCCACTTT.

On this clonotype: One base away lies a much larger clone, so this may be a sequencing read error. The V and J genes are TRBV20-1 and TRBJ2-2; a possible D gene is TRBD1 (6 bases). The CDR3 covers 17 residues. Germline V gene lookup returns CDR1 DFQATT and CDR2 SNEGSKA (reference sequence). The CDR3 protein is CSARDRIRGANIGELFF. The CDR3 DNA reads TGCAGTGCTAGAGATAGGATCAGGGGAGCGAACATCGGGGAGCTGTTTTTT.

This clonotype was seen ten or more times. The chain uses TRBV27 and TRBJ2-2; 7 bases map to TRBD2. The germline V gene encodes CDR1 MNHEY and CDR2 SMNVEV (reference sequence). The length of the CDR3 is 17 residues. J lost 4 bases, V lost 4 bases, and 12 bases had no gene match. The CDR3 loop is CASSSPSGRGGTGELFF. The DNA for the CDR3 is TGTGCCAGCAGTTCCCCCTCTGGGAGGGGCGGCACCGGGGAGCTGTTTTTT.

This clonotype has at least ten counts. The chain couples TRBV5-1 to TRBJ2-1; no firm D call. Per the germline V gene, CDR1 is SGHRS and CDR2 is YFSETQ. This CDR3 region has 11 residues. V was clipped by 2 bases and J by 9 bases, with 6 bases between them. CDR3 in amino acids: CASSFSSEQFF. In nucleotides, the CDR3 is TGCGCCAGCAGCTTTAGTAGTGAGCAGTTCTTC.

The chain links TRBV14 to TRBJ2-3, with unresolved D. Trimming removed 5 bases at V and 3 bases at J, with 9 bases between. The germline V gene encodes CDR1 SGHDN and CDR2 FVKESK. The CDR3 totals 13 residues. In DNA form, the CDR3 reads TGTGCCAGCAGCACTTTAGTTACAGATACGCAGTATTTT. It specifies CASSTLVTDTQYF.

This clonotype has at least ten counts. The rearrangement uses TRBV18 and TRBJ2-3, with D tentatively TRBD1 (6 bases). V was pared by 4 bases and J by 5 bases, with 16 bases between. The CDR3 covers 15 residues. CDR1 is KGHSH, CDR2 LQKENI, per germline. CDR3 in amino acids: CASSRTTGAGDTQYF. In DNA form, the CDR3 reads TGTGCCAGCTCACGGACGACAGGTGCGGGAGATACGCAGTATTTT.

The chain's CDR3 is CASSSLGDRGSYEQYF. The CDR3 bases are TGTGCCAGCTCCTCCCTCGGGGACAGGGGATCCTACGAGCAGTACTTC. The genes are TRBV28 and TRBJ2-7, with 10 bases identical to TRBD1. The germline V gene has CDR1 MDHEN and CDR2 SYDVKM. The CDR3 has 16 residues. V lost 8 bases, J lost 1 base, and 11 bases stayed unmatched.

Comment on this clonotype: Without the conserved terminal phenylalanine or tryptophan, this CDR3 likely stems from a read error. V usage is TRBV12-3 or TRBV12-4 and J usage is TRBJ1-6; D is unclear. The germline V and J ends were trimmed by 2 bases and 5 bases, with 7 bases remaining between them. The CDR3 contains 14 residues. Written as DNA, the CDR3 is TGTGCCAGCAGTTTAAGGGAGCATAATTCACCCCTCCACTCT. It translates to CASSLREHNSPLHS.

This chain joins TRBV19 and TRBJ1-5; TRBD1 aligns across 8 bases. There are 14 residues in the CDR3. Germline loops: CDR1 LNHDA, CDR2 SQIVND (reference sequence). After removal of 7 bases from V and 6 bases from J, the junction contained 8 bases not matched to a gene. In DNA, the CDR3 is TGTGCCAGTACTCTCGGACAGGGTGCTCAGCCCCAGCATTTT. Its translation: CASTLGQGAQPQHF.

This clonotype was seen once. J is TRBJ1-2 and V is TRBV28, with D maybe TRBD1 (5 bases). The length of the CDR3 is 13 residues. V dropped 5 bases and J dropped 8 bases, with 15 bases sitting between them. CDR1 MDHEN and CDR2 SYDVKM come from the germline V gene. CDR3 sequence reads: CASSVPGWWGYTF. For the CDR3, the DNA is TGTGCCAGCAGTGTCCCAGGGTGGTGGGGCTACACCTTC.

The chain joins TRBV9 to TRBJ2-1; 7 nucleotides line up with TRBD2. The CDR3 totals 13 residues. After removal of 7 bases from V and 6 bases from J, the junction contained 7 bases not matched to a gene. Germline V lookup: CDR1 SGDLS, CDR2 YYNGEE. The CDR3 here is CASSGGVINEQFF. The CDR3 DNA sequence: TGTGCCAGCTCGGGGGGAGTCATCAATGAGCAGTTCTTC.

The gene calls are TRBV11-2 and TRBJ2-7; TRBD1 agrees at 9 bases. With V trimmed by 5 bases and J by 1 base, 9 bases remained unmatched. This CDR3 comprises 16 residues. Germline loops: CDR1 SGHAT, CDR2 FQNNGV. CDR3 region: CASSPRQGVRSYEQYF. In nucleotides, the CDR3 is TGTGCCAGCAGCCCGAGACAGGGGGTGAGGTCCTACGAGCAGTACTTC.

This clonotype was seen repeatedly, ten times or more. The chain joins TRBV28 to TRBJ1-5; the D is unclear. Germline V gene data show CDR1 as MDHEN and CDR2 as SYDVKM. Between the trimmed V and J ends, which lost 3 bases and 8 bases, there was a span of 8 bases. The CDR3 is 12 amino acids. The DNA of the CDR3 is TGTGCCAGCAGTTTTGGGTGGAAGCCCCAGCATTTT. Encoded protein: CASSFGWKPQHF.

The chain carries TRBV29-1 and TRBJ2-1; 11 bases align to TRBD2. There are 16 residues in the CDR3. Germline assignment: CDR1 SQVTM and CDR2 ANQGSEA. V shed 6 bases and J 0 bases; nucleotides not matched to a gene: 7. The CDR3 DNA reads TGCAGCGTCGAACTAGCGGGAGCACCCTCCTACAATGAGCAGTTCTTC. Translation gives CSVELAGAPSYNEQFF.